This T cell receptor (beta chain) was found in a study of blood T cells in healthy people across ages (dated by TCRdb to about 2015). At the level of the whole study: In model experiments, roughly one uniquely barcoded TCR beta cDNA molecule per two T cells was captured by template switching. The donors were divided into four age groups: young (average around 16 years), middle-aged (around 37), aged (approximately 62) and long-lived (about 84). To avoid experimental bias, donors of different ages were distributed randomly across sequencing lanes. For two donors (one aged 18 to 30 and one aged 80 or older), the study analyzed two additional independent replicas of 1 million unique cDNA reads from the same blood draw. The study measured age-related changes in TCR beta repertoire diversity using deep sequencing normalized with unique cDNA molecular identifiers. The paper as a whole reports these results and caveats: Observed TCR beta diversity per million T cells fell roughly linearly with age, and a significant reduction was already apparent by age around 40. Since profiling was done on bulk unsorted PBMCs, naive and antigen-experienced compartments could not be conclusively compared. Estimates of total diversity based on one million sequenced T cells were considered lower bounds and underestimates. Donor CMV infection status was unknown, potentially confounding age-related changes in expanded clonotypes. Compared with the aged group, the long-lived group had more naive CD4+ T cells, fewer expanded clones and increased TCR diversity, a pattern suggesting age selection. A strong correlation was found between observed TCR beta diversity and the percentage of naive T cells measured by flow cytometry.

The donors were roughly 40 Caucasian individuals from Russia, aged about 6 to 95 years, who were systemically healthy. Around 10 milliliters of peripheral blood were collected from each donor into EDTA-treated Vacutainer tubes. Ficoll-Paque density-gradient centrifugation was used to isolate PBMCs, with at least 6 million obtained per sample. Trizol reagent was used to extract total RNA from PBMCs, with at least 6 micrograms per sample. Naive CD45RAhigh/CD27high T cell percentages were measured by flow cytometry on a PBMC aliquot from every donor. Clipping removes 8 bases from V and 6 bases from J, with 6 as the unmatched junction base count. Measured from the cysteine to the phenylalanine, the CDR3 is 12 residues long. Just CDR3 DNA is preserved here, 36 bases in frame from base 1. The germline V gene provides CDR1 SQVTM and CDR2 ANQGSEA. Library construction relied on 5' RACE. TCRdb shows the sequencer as Illumina HiSeq 2500. A second PCR of about 7 to 12 cycles was performed with a sample-barcoded 5' primer and a J-beta primer mix. A template-switch 5' adaptor carrying 12 random nucleotides introduced a unique molecular identifier onto each TCR beta cDNA molecule. Each sample yielded at least 2.5 million CDR3-containing paired-end reads. First-strand cDNA synthesis was performed from all RNA using the Mint cDNA synthesis kit, with priming by a TRBC-specific oligonucleotide. After uracil-DNA glycosylase treatment, a first 18-cycle PCR used universal primers M1SS and BC2_uni_R on all cDNA. For the original study's pipeline: Normalization of each sample was performed by random selection of 1 million high-quality reads, each carrying a distinct molecular identifier. Reads with shared molecular identifiers were discarded instead of being binned into consensus sequences. MiTCR, with a Q25 quality threshold and the strictest error-elimination algorithm, was used for CDR3 identification, clonotype clustering and error correction. A nonparametric unseen species model using Euler transformation provided a lower-bound estimate of total TCR beta diversity. Starting from the raw public reads, TCRdb applied fastp trimming at Q25, assembled clones with MiXCR and retained in-frame beta chains. Identical CDR3 proteins give one entry, which carries the most common genes and DNA. V and J calls and clone size were set by TCRdb, not the authors. This sample is represented by 700,000 to 900,000 distinct CDR3 sequences; approximately 55% of them were singletons. Around 40% of the sample belongs to the ten largest clones.

This clonotype showed up many times. The antigen it binds to is not known. Base qualities are not recorded, but no much larger clone differs from it by a single base. In this chain, TRBV29-1 is recombined with TRBJ2-4; 8 of the junction bases match TRBD1. Sequenced input: blood. The sequence derives from a man at least 80 years old in good health. The DNA sequence reads TGCAGCTACGGGACAGGAGGAAACATTCAGTACTTC. Its translation reads: CSYGTGGNIQYF.